This T cell receptor beta chain was documented in a study of shared clonotypes between healthy human individuals. Assay: immunoSEQ multiplex PCR; the TCRdb copy retains only in-frame clones and omits some. This table has millions of clones, approximately 95% appearing once. Deletions cut 1 base from V and 0 bases from J, with 9 bases between. This CDR3 contains 15 residues. The germline V gene has CDR1 PRHDT and CDR2 FYEKMQ (reference sequence). Naivety among CD8 cells was defined by CD45RO negativity and positive CCR7 selection, thereby excluding terminally differentiated effector memory CD45RA+ cells. The healthy adult donors were HIV-negative and reported no recent acute infections or vaccinations. A word on this clone: The antigen remains undetermined.

General study results and limits: Several donors shared around 5% of their naive CD4 clonotypes.

The specimen sequenced was naive CD8+ T cells sorted from blood. The V and J genes are TRBV13 and TRBJ1-1; D is unresolved. The receptor comes from a man in his late teens or twenties in good health. CDR3 sequence: CASSLVVGLNTEAFF. The CDR3 region has the DNA TGTGCCAGCAGCTTAGTAGTCGGATTGAACACTGAAGCTTTCTTT.